One sample yielded the 13 T cell receptor beta chains listed below, sequenced in a study of T cell changes during pregnancy in multiple sclerosis. Sequencing used immunoSEQ multiplex PCR; TCRdb keeps in-frame clones, though not all of them. Of 40,000 to 50,000 clones in the sample, less than 95% are singletons; the top ten hold less than 0.4%. The sample was CD4+ T cells from peripheral blood mononuclear cells, taken in the third trimester of pregnancy. These receptors all come from a female donor with multiple sclerosis, enrolled in a pregnancy study.

This chain's CDR3 is CASTREGTDTQYF. The CDR3 DNA is TGTGCCAGCACACGTGAGGGCACAGATACGCAGTATTTT. J is TRBJ2-3 and V is TRBV6-5; no definite D call. Trimming left V 7 bases short and J 1 base short, with 9 bases between. Germline V gene lookup returns CDR1 MNHEY and CDR2 SVGAGI. This CDR3 is 13 amino acids long.

This chain links TRBV2 with TRBJ2-5; 8 bases match TRBD2. Germline V gives CDR1 SNHLY, CDR2 FYNNEI. This CDR3 has 15 amino acids. V was pared by 6 bases and J by 1 base, with 7 bases of the junction left unmatched. The CDR3 is CASRKYSGTQETQYF. The CDR3 bases are TGTGCCAGCAGGAAGTATAGCGGGACCCAAGAGACCCAGTACTTC.

The chain combines TRBV18 with TRBJ2-7; 9 bases map to TRBD1. The CDR3 covers 14 residues. Germline lookup yields CDR1 KGHSH and CDR2 LQKENI. V shed 3 bases and J 4 bases; nucleotides not matched to a gene: 4. The CDR3 DNA is TGTGCCAGCTCACCCGGGACAGGGCAGTACGAGCAGTACTTC. Residues: CASSPGTGQYEQYF.

V usage is TRBV5-1 and J usage is TRBJ2-5; no firm D call. The germline gives CDR1 SGHRS, CDR2 YFSETQ. Trimming removed 0 bases at V and 8 bases at J, with 11 bases between. This CDR3 has 13 amino acids. CDR3 protein: CASSLGSSGTQYF. In DNA, the CDR3 is TGCGCCAGCAGCTTGGGAAGTAGTGGTACCCAGTACTTC.

The chain joins TRBV30 to TRBJ1-2; TRBD1 aligns across 7 bases. The CDR3 loop spans 14 amino acids. Unmatched junction bases numbered 7, after V lost 2 bases and J lost 4 bases. Germline CDR1 and CDR2: GTSNPN and SVGIG (reference sequence). This CDR3 reads CAWSRQGVGYGYTF. The CDR3 DNA reads as TGTGCCTGGAGTCGACAGGGAGTGGGCTATGGCTACACCTTC.

V gene TRBV9 combines with J gene TRBJ2-2, with a weak D call TRBD2 (5 bases). V lost 4 bases to trimming and J lost 1 base, with 11 bases between them. CDR3 length equals 15 residues. Germline CDR1 and CDR2: SGDLS and YYNGEE. The CDR3 sequence is CASSSGIRNTGELFF. Written as DNA, the CDR3 is TGTGCCAGCAGCTCGGGGATTCGGAACACCGGGGAGCTGTTTTTT.

This chain's CDR3 is CAWSVRTGQEEQFF. CDR3 DNA: TGTGCCTGGAGTGTACGGACGGGACAGGAAGAGCAGTTCTTC. The V gene is TRBV30, the J gene TRBJ2-1, with 8 bases aligning to TRBD1. V dropped 0 bases and J dropped 10; count of bases not matched to a gene: 8. The germline CDR1 and CDR2 sequences are GTSNPN and SVGIG (reference sequence). The CDR3 consists of 14 residues.

CDR3: CASSLGQPNSPLHF. The CDR3 DNA sequence: TGTGCCAGCAGCTTAGGGCAACCTAATTCACCCCTCCACTTT. This sequence joins TRBV7-9 and TRBJ1-6; D unresolved. The CDR3 has 14 amino acids. The ends were cut back, 1 base at V and 6 bases at J, with 7 bases in the middle. CDR1 and CDR2 (germline): SEHNR, FQNEAQ (reference sequence). Filled out from reference TRBV7-9 and TRBJ1-6, the complete variable domain reads DTGVSQNPRHKITKRGQNVTFRCDPISEHNRLYWYRQTLGQGPEFLTYFQNEAQLEKSRLLSDRFSAERPKGSFSTLEIQRTEQGDSAMYLCASSLGQPNSPLHFGNGTRLTVT.

The chain carries TRBV2 and TRBJ2-2; 10 nucleotides match TRBD2. The CDR3 runs to 15 residues. V gave up 6 bases and J gave up 6 bases; unmatched junction bases: 7. The germline V gene encodes CDR1 SNHLY and CDR2 FYNNEI. The CDR3 coding sequence is TGTGCCAGCAGCCTTAGCGGGGGGAAGGCCGGGGAGCTGTTTTTT. This sequence encodes CASSLSGGKAGELFF.

The rearrangement joins TRBV19 to TRBJ2-7; TRBD2 matches 10 bases. The CDR3 loop spans 15 amino acids. V was clipped by 3 bases and J by 0 bases; unmatched bases: 2. CDR1 is LNHDA, CDR2 SQIVND, per germline (reference sequence). Here the CDR3 DNA reads TGTGCCAGTAGTATTTCTAGCGGGAGCTCCTACGAGCAGTACTTC. This sequence encodes CASSISSGSSYEQYF.

The chain has TRBV30 and TRBJ2-4; no firm D call. Looked up from germline, CDR1 is GTSNPN and CDR2 is SVGIG (reference sequence). With 2 bases removed from V and 0 bases from J, the gap between germline ends came to 8 bases. This CDR3 has 14 amino acids. The CDR3 bases are TGTGCCTGGAGTAGATGGGCAGCCAAAAACATTCAGTACTTC. Amino acids: CAWSRWAAKNIQYF.

The chain employs TRBV7-2 and TRBJ2-3; D is possibly TRBD1 (6 bases). Germline loops: CDR1 SGHTA, CDR2 FQGNSA. CDR3 length equals 16 residues. V lost 3 bases, J lost 1 base, and 14 bases lay in between. The CDR3 DNA reads as TGTGCCAGCAGCTTCCAAACAGGGTGGGGCACAGATACGCAGTATTTT. Translated: CASSFQTGWGTDTQYF.

The chain joins TRBV7-8 to TRBJ1-5; D is possibly TRBD1 (5 bases). The germline gives CDR1 SGHVS, CDR2 FQNEAQ. The CDR3 is 18 residues long. Between the trimmed V and J ends, which lost 2 bases and 1 base, there was a span of 18 bases. The CDR3 spells CASSLRGQDTGSNQPQHF. DNA of the CDR3: TGTGCCAGCAGCTTACGCGGACAAGACACCGGGAGCAATCAGCCCCAGCATTTT.